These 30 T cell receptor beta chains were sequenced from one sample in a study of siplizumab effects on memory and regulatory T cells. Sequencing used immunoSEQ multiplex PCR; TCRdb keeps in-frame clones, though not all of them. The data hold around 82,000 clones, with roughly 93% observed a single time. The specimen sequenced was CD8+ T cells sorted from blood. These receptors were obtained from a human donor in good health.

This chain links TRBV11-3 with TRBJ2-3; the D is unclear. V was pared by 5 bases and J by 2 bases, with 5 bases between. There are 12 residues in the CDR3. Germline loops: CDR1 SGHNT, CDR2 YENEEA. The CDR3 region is CASSPVTDTQYF. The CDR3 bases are TGTGCCAGCAGCCCCGTCACAGATACGCAGTATTTT.

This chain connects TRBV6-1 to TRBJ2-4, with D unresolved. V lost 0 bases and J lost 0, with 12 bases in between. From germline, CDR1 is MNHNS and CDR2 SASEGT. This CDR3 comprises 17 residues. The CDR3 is CASSEALLQLAKNIQYF. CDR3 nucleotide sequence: TGTGCCAGCAGTGAAGCGCTATTACAGTTAGCCAAAAACATTCAGTACTTC.

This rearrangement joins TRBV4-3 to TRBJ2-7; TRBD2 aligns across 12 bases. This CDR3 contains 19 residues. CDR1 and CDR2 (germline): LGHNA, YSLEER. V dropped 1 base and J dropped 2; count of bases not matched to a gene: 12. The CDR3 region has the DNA TGCGCCAGCAGCCAAGCGACGGCTAGCGGGGGGGCTTCCCCCTACGAGCAGTACTTC. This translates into CASSQATASGGASPYEQYF.

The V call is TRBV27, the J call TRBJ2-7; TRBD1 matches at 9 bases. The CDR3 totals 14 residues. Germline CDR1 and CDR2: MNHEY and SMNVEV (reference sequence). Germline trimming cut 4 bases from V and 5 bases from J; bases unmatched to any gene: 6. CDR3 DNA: TGTGCCAGCAGTTACGGGACAGGGAGCCACGAGCAGTACTTC. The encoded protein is CASSYGTGSHEQYF.

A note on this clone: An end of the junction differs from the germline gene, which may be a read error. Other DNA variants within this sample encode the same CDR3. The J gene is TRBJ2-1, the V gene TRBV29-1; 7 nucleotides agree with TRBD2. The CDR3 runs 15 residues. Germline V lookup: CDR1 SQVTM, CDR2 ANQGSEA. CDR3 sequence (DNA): TGCAGCGTTGAAGGACAGCGGGGCTCCTACAATGAGCAATTCTTC. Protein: CSVEGQRGSYNEQFF.

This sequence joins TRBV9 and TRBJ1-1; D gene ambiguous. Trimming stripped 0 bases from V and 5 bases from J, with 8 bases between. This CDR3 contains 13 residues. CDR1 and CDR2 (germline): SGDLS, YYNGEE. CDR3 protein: CASSVATWTEAFF. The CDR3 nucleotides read TGTGCCAGCAGCGTAGCTACCTGGACTGAAGCTTTCTTT.

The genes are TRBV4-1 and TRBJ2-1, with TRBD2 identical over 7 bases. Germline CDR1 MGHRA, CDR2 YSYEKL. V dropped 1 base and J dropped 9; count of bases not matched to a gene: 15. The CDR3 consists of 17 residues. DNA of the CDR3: TGCGCCAGCAGCCAAGCTGGAGTCGGCGGGGGTAGGGGTGAGCAGTTCTTC. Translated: CASSQAGVGGGRGEQFF.

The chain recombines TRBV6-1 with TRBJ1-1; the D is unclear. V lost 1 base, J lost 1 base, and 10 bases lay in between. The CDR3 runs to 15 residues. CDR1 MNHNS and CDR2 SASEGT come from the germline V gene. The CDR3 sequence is CASSEGAIGNTEAFF. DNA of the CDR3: TGTGCCAGCAGTGAAGGGGCAATCGGGAACACTGAAGCTTTCTTT.

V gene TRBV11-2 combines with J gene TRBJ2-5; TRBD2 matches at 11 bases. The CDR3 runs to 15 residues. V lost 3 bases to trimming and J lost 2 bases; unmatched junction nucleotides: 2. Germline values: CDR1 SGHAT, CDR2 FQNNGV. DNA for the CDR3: TGTGCCAGCAGCTTTGGGACTAGCGGTCAAGAGACCCAGTACTTC. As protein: CASSFGTSGQETQYF.

The CDR3 region has the DNA TGTGCCAGCAGCCCCGGGACAGGGGATTATGGCTACACCTTC. Its protein product is CASSPGTGDYGYTF. This chain links TRBV7-3 with TRBJ1-2, with 10 nucleotides matching TRBD1. The germline V gene has CDR1 SGHTA and CDR2 FQGTGA. CDR3 length: 14 residues. Losses at the gene ends were 5 bases for V and 5 bases for J; bases not matched to a gene: 5.

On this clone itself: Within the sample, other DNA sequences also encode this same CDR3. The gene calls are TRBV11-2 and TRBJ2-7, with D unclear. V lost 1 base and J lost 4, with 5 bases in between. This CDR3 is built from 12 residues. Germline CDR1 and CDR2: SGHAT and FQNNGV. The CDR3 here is CASSLGSYEQYF. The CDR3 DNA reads TGTGCCAGCAGCTTAGGCAGTTACGAGCAGTACTTC.

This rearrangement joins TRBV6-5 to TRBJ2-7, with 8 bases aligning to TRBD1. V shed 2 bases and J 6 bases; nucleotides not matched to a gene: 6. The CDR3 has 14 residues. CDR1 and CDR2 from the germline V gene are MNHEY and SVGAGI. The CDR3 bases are TGTGCCAGCAGTTACGTCAGGGGGCAGGTCGAGCAGTACTTC. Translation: CASSYVRGQVEQYF.

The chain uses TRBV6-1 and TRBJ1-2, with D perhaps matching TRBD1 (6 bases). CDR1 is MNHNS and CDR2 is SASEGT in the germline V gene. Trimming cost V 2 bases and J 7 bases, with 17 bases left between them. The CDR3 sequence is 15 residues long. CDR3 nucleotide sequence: TGTGCCAGCAGTGAACTCGGGACACCCTTTTTTGGCTACACCTTC. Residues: CASSELGTPFFGYTF.

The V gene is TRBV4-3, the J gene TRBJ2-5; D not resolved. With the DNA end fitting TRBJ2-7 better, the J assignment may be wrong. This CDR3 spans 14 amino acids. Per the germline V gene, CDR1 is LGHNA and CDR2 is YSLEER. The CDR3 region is CASSQESVDYEQYF. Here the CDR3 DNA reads TGCGCCAGCAGCCAAGAATCCGTAGACTACGAGCAGTACTTC.

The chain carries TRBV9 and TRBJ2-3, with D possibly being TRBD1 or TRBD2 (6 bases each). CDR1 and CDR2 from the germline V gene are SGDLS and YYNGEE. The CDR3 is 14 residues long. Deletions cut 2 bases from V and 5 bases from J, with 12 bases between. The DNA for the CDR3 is TGTGCCAGCAGCGTGGGCGGGGACAAAGATACGCAGTATTTT. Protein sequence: CASSVGGDKDTQYF.

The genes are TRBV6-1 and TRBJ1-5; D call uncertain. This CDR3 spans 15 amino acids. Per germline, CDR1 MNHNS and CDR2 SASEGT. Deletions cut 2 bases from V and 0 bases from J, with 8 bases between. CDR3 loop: CASSELEASNQPQHF. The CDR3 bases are TGTGCCAGCAGTGAACTTGAGGCTAGCAATCAGCCCCAGCATTTT.

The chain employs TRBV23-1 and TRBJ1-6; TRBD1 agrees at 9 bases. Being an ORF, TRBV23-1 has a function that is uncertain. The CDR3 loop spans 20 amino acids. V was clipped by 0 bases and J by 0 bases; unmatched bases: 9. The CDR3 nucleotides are TGCGCCAGCAGTCAATCGATAACAGGGGGCCAAAGCTCCTATAATTCACCCCTCCACTTT. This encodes CASSQSITGGQSSYNSPLHF.

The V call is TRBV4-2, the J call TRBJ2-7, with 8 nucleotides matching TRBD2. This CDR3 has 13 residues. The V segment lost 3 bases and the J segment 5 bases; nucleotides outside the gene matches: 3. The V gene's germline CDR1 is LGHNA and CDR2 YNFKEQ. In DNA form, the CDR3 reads TGTGCCAGCAGCCACGGGGGGGCGGACGAGCAGTACTTC. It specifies CASSHGGADEQYF.

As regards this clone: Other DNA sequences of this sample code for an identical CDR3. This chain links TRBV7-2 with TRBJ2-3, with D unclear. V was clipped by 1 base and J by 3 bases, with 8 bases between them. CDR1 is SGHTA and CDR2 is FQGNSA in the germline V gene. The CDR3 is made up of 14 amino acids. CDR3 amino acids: CASSLVGGTDTQYF. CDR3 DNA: TGTGCCAGCAGCTTAGTTGGCGGTACAGATACGCAGTATTTT.

The CDR3 spells CASSAYEQYF. For the CDR3, the DNA is TGTGCCAGCAGTGCTTACGAGCAGTACTTC. The chain recombines TRBV6-1 with TRBJ2-7; no clear D gene. Trimming shortened V by 4 bases and J by 4 bases, and 2 bases separated the two germline ends. CDR3 length: 10 residues. CDR1 is MNHNS, CDR2 SASEGT, per germline.

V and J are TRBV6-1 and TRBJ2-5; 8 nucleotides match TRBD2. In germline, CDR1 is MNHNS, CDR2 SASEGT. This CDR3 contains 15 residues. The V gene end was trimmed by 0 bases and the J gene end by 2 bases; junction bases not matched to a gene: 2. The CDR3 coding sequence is TGTGCCAGCAGTGAAGCGACGGGGGGGCAAGAGACCCAGTACTTC. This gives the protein CASSEATGGQETQYF.

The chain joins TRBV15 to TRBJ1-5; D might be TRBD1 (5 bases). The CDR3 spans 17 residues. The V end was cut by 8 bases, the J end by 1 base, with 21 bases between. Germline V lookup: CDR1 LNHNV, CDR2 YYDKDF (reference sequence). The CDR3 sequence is CATRGPNTAISNQPQHF. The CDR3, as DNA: TGTGCCACCCGGGGACCTAACACGGCCATCAGCAATCAGCCCCAGCATTTT.

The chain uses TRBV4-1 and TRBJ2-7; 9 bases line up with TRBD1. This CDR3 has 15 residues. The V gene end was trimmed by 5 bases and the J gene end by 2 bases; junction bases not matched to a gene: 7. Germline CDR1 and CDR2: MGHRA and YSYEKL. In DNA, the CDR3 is TGCGCCAGCAGCGCTGGAACAGGGGGCACCTACGAGCAGTACTTC. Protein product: CASSAGTGGTYEQYF.

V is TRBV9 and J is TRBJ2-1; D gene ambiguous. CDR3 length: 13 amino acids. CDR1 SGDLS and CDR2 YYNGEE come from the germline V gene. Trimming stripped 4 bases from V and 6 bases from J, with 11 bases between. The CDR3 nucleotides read TGTGCCAGCAGCCCCCCTCCCGGCAATGAGCAGTTCTTC. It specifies CASSPPPGNEQFF.

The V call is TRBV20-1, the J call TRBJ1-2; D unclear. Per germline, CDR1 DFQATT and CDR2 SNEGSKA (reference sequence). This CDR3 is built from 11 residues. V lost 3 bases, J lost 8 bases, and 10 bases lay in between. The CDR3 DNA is TGCAGTGCTAGGTCATCTGTAGGCTACACCTTC. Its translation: CSARSSVGYTF.

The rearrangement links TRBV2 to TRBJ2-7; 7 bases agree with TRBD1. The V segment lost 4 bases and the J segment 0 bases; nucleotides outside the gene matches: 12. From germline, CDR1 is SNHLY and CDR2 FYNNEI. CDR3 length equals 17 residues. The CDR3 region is CASSVVRTGALSYEQYF. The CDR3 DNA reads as TGTGCCAGCAGTGTAGTCCGGACAGGCGCCCTCTCCTACGAGCAGTACTTC.

CDR3 DNA sequence: TGTGCCAGCAGCAAACACAGGAAAGCTAACTATGGCTACACCTTC. Translation: CASSKHRKANYGYTF. The V and J genes are TRBV21-1 and TRBJ1-2; the table's D call, TRBD1, was not checked against the DNA. TRBV21-1 constitutes a pseudogene. CDR3 length: 15 amino acids.

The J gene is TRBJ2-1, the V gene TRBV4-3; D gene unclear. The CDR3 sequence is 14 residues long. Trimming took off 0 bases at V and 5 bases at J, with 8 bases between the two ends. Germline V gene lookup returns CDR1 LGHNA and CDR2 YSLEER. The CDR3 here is CASSQDWEDNEQFF. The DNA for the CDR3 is TGCGCCAGCAGCCAAGATTGGGAAGACAATGAGCAGTTCTTC.

CDR3 sequence: CASSQGRLWSYNEQFF. Here the CDR3 DNA reads TGTGCCAGCAGCCAAGGTCGCTTATGGTCCTACAATGAGCAGTTCTTC. The chain recombines TRBV4-2 with TRBJ2-1; D is undetermined. The CDR3 has 16 amino acids. CDR1 LGHNA and CDR2 YNFKEQ come from the germline V gene. Trimming took 1 base from V and 1 from J, leaving 11 bases between them.

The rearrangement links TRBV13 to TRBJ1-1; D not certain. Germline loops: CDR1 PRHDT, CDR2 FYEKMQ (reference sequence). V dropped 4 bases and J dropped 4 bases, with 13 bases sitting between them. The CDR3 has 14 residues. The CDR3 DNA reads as TGTGCCAGCAGCTCGGAGCGGCGGGTCACTGAAGCTTTCTTT. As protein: CASSSERRVTEAFF.